Following are 2 T cell receptor beta chains from one sample sequenced in a study of lymphopenia after photon versus proton radiotherapy. Using immunoSEQ multiplex PCR, the repertoire was profiled, and TCRdb retains in-frame clones only, with some absent. Altogether tens of thousands of clones are present, around 83% being singletons, with the ten largest covering about 1.3%. Source: peripheral blood, taken from a patient treated with proton-based radiotherapy. The receptors derive from a man between 60 and 70 years old with pancreatic cancer.

This clone was recorded only once. The V and J genes are TRBV28 and TRBJ2-5, with a tentative D call TRBD1 (5 bases). V lost 5 bases and J lost 2, with 6 bases in between. The CDR3 is made up of 12 amino acids. Per the germline V gene, CDR1 is MDHEN and CDR2 is SYDVKM. The CDR3 loop is CASSRTQETQYF. CDR3 bases: TGTGCCAGCAGTCGGACACAAGAGACCCAGTACTTC.

This CDR3 is CASSFSGTGLHEQYF. In DNA, the CDR3 is TGCGCCAGCAGCTTTTCTGGGACAGGGCTCCACGAGCAGTACTTC. The J gene is TRBJ2-7, the V gene TRBV5-1, with 9 bases matching TRBD1. Germline CDR1 SGHRS, CDR2 YFSETQ. The trim removed 2 bases at V and 5 bases at J, leaving 8 bases unmatched. This CDR3 has 15 residues.